This T cell receptor beta chain was captured by sequencing in a study of T cells in Graves' hyperthyroidism and ophthalmopathy. Study information: At the time of initial diagnosis and before any treatment, peripheral blood was collected.

Amplified TCR beta CDR3 regions came from RNA transcripts. The HTBI primer set served for first-round RT-PCR of the TCR CDR3. TCRdb re-called the multiplex PCR reads through MiXCR, storing one row per CDR3 protein. The sample includes about 570,000 distinct CDR3 sequences, 14% of them seen just once. Study-level findings and limits: Ophthalmopathy was predicted by the model a median of roughly 6.6 months ahead of onset.

Ten or more counts support this clonotype. Its cognate antigen is unknown. Germline V gene sequence: CDR1 MNHNS, CDR2 SASEGT. The CDR3 has 14 amino acids. Trimming took 6 bases from V and 5 from J; bases not matched to a gene: 5. Around 10 ml fresh peripheral blood yielded the PBMCs. This clonotype originated in a woman in her 40s with Graves' hyperthyroidism. The source material was blood. The rearrangement links TRBV6-1 to TRBJ1-2; the match to TRBD1 covers 11 bases. The CDR3 region is CASRGQGVYYGYTF. CDR3 nucleotide sequence: TGTGCCAGCAGGGGACAGGGGGTTTATTATGGCTACACCTTC.